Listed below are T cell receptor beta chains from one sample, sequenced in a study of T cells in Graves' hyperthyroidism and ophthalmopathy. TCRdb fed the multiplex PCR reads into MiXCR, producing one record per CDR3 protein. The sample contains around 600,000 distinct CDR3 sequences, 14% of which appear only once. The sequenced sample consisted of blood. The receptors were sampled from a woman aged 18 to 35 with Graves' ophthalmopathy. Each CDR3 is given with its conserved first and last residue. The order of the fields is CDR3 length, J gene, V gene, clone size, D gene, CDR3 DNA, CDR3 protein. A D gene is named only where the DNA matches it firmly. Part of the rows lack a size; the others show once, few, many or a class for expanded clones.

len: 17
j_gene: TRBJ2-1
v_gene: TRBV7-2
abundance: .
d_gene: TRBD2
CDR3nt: TGTGCCAGCTCACCACCGGGGGGCGGGAGGGCCCGTAATGAGCAGTTCTTC
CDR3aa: CASSPPGGGRARNEQFF

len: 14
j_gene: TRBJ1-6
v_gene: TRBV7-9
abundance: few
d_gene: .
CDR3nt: TGTGCCGGATCCTCAGGCCCCCGAAATTCACCCCTCCACTTT
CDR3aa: CAGSSGPRNSPLHF

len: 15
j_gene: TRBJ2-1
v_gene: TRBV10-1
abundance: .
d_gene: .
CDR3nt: TGCGCCAGCATGCCACCGAGGGAGTGTTACAATGAGCAGTTCTTC
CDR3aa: CASMPPRECYNEQFF

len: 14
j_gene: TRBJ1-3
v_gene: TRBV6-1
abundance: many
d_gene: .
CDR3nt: TGTGCCAGCAAAACGGGACACTCTGGAAACACCATATATTTT
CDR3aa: CASKTGHSGNTIYF

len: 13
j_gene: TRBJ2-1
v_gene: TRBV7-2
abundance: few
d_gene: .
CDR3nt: TGTGCCAGCAGCTTATACCTAAGAAATGAGCAGTTCTTC
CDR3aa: CASSLYLRNEQFF

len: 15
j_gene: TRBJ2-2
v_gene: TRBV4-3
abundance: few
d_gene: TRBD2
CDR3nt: TGCGCCAGCAGAAGACTAGCGGAATCCACCGGGGAGCTGTTTTTT
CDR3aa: CASRRLAESTGELFF

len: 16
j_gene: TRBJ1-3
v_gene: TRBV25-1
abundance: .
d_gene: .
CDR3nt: TGTGCCAGCAGTGAACCGGACGGTTACTCTGGAAACACCATATATTTT
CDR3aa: CASSEPDGYSGNTIYF

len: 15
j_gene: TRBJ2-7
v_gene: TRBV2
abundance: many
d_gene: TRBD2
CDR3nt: TGTGCCAGCAGTGAGGAGGCGGGAGAATGGAGCGAGCAGTACTTC
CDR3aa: CASSEEAGEWSEQYF

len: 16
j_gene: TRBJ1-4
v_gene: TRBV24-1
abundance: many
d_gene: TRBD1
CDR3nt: TGTGCCACCAGTGATGTCGGACAGGGGGCGGATGAAAAACTGTTTTTT
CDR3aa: CATSDVGQGADEKLFF

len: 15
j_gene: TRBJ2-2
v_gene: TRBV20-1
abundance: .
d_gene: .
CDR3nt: TGCAGTGCTAGGTCAGAAAGCGCGAACACCGGGGAGCTGTTTTTT
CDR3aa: CSARSESANTGELFF

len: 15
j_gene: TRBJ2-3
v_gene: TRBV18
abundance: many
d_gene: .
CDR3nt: TGTGCCAGCTCCCTAAGGGGGTCCGGCACAGATACGCAGTATTTT
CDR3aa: CASSLRGSGTDTQYF

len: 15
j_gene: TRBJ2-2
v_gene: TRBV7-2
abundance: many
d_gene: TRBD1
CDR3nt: TGTGCCAGCAGCGCCACGTACAGGGGGACCGGGGAGCTGTTTTTT
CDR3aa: CASSATYRGTGELFF

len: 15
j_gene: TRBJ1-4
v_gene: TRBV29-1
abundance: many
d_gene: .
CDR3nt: TGCAGCGTTGTAGGGGTAGGGACGGCTAATGAAAAACTGTTTTTT
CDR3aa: CSVVGVGTANEKLFF

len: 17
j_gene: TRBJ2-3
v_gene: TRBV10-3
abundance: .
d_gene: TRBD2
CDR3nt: TGTGCCATCAGTGATTTGATAGCGGGAGGGCCCTCAGATACGCAGTATTTT
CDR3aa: CAISDLIAGGPSDTQYF

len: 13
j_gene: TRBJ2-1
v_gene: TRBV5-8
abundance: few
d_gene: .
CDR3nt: TGTGCCAGCAGCCCTTTATTGGGCAAGAAGCAGTTCTTC
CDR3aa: CASSPLLGKKQFF

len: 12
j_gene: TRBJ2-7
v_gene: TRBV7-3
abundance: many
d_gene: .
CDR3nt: TGTGCCAGCCGGTGTCGACCCTACGAGCAGTACTTC
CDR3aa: CASRCRPYEQYF

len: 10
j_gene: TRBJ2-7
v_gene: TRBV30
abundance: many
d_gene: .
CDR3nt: TGTGCCTGGAACTTTCACGAGCAGTACTTC
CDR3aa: CAWNFHEQYF

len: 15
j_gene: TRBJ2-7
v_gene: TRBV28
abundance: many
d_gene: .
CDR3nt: TGTGCCAGCAGTTTGTTCCAGGGTCGGGCCTACGAGCAGTACTTC
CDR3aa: CASSLFQGRAYEQYF

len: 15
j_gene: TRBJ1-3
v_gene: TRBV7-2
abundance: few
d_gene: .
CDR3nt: TGTGCCAGCAGCTTAAGGCTGTTCTCTGGAAACACCATATATTTT
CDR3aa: CASSLRLFSGNTIYF

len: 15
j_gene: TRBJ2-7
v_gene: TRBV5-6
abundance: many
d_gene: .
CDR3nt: TGTGCCAGCAGCCCGGTCAGCGGAGGTCTTCGGGAGCAGTACTTC
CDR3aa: CASSPVSGGLREQYF

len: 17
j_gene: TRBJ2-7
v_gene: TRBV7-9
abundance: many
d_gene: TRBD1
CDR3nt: TGTGCCAGCAGCAACATGCCGGGACAGGGGGCCTACTACGAGCAGTACTTC
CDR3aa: CASSNMPGQGAYYEQYF

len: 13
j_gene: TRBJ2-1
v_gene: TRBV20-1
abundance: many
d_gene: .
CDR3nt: TGCAGTCCCAGCGAGGGATACAACAATGAGCAGTTCTTC
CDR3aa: CSPSEGYNNEQFF

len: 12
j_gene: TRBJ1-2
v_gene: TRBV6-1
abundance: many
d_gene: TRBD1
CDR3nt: TGTGCCAGCAAAGACAGGGGATATGGCTACACCTTC
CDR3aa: CASKDRGYGYTF

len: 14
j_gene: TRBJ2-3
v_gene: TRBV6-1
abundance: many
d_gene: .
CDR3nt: TGTGCCAGCAGTGAAGACGGGAGCGCAGATACGCAGTATTTT
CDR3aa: CASSEDGSADTQYF

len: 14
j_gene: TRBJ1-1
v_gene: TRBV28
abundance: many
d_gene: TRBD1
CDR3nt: TGTGCCAGCAGTCTGGGACAGGCCCTGGTGGAAGCTTTCTTT
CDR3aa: CASSLGQALVEAFF

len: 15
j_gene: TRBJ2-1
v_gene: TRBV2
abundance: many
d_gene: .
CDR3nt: TGTGCCAGCAGTTCGGTAGACTCGACTTACAATGAGCAGTTCTTC
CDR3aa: CASSSVDSTYNEQFF

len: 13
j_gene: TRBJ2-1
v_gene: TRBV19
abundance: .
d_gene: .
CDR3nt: TGTGCCAGTAGACCAGGCAGGGGCAATGAGCAGTTCTTC
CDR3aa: CASRPGRGNEQFF

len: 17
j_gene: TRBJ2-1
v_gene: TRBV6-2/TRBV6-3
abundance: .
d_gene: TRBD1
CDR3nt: TGTGCCAGCAGTTCCCAGGCTGGGACAGAAATCTACAATGAGCAGTTCTTC
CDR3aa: CASSSQAGTEIYNEQFF

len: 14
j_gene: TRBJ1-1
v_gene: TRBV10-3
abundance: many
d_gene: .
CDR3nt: TGTGCCATCAGTGCCAGGGGTGAGGACACTGAAGCTTTCTTT
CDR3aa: CAISARGEDTEAFF

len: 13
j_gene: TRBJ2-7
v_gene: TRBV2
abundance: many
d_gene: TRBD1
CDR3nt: TGTGCCAGCAAACGGACAGGGCTGTACGAGCAGTACTTC
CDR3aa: CASKRTGLYEQYF

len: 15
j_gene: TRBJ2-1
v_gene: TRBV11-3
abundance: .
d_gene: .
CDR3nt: TGTGCCAGCAGCTACGACGGGCACTCCTACAATGAGCAGTTCTTC
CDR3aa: CASSYDGHSYNEQFF

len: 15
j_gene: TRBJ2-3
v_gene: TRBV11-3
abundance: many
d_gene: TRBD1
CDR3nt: TGTGCCAGCAGCTATCTAACAGGGGGCACGGATACGCAGTATTTT
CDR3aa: CASSYLTGGTDTQYF

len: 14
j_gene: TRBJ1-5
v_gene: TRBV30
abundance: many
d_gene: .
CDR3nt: TGTGCCTGGAGTTCCGGACGGGACAATCAGCCCCAGCATTTT
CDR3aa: CAWSSGRDNQPQHF

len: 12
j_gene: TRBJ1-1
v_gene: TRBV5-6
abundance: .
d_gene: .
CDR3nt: TGTGCCAGCAGCCCCATGCTAGCTGAAGCTTTCTTT
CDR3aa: CASSPMLAEAFF

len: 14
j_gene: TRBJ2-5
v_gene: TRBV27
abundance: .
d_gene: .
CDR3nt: TGTGCCAGCAGTTTTTCCGCAGGGATAGAGACCCAGTACTTC
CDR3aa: CASSFSAGIETQYF

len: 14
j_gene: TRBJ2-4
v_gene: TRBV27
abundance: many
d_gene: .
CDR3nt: TGTGCCAGCAGTTTAGGGGATTCCAAAAACATTCAGTACTTC
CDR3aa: CASSLGDSKNIQYF

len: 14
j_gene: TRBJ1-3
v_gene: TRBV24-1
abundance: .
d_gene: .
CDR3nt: TGTGCCACCAGTGATTTGGAGTCTGGAAACACCATATATTTT
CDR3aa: CATSDLESGNTIYF

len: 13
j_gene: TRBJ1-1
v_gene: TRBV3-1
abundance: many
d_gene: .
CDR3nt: TGTGCCAGCAGCCTCAGGGGCAAACCTGAAGCTTTCTTT
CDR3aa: CASSLRGKPEAFF

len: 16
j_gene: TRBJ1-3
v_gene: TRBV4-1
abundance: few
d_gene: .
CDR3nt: TGCGCCAGCAGCCAAGGGGCAGGGAGGTCCGGAAACACCATATATTTT
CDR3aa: CASSQGAGRSGNTIYF

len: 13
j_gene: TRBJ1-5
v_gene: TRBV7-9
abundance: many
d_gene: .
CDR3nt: TGTGCCAGCAGCTTAGAAGGACGAGGGCCCCAGCATTTT
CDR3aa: CASSLEGRGPQHF

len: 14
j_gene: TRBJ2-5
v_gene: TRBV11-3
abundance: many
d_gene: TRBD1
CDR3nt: TGTGCCAGCAGCCCAGGACAGGGGACGGAGACCCAGTACTTC
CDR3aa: CASSPGQGTETQYF

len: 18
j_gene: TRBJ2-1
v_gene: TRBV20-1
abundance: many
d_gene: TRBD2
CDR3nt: TGCAGTGCTAGAGATAACGCCGGGACTAGCGGGGCCGTGGGGGAGCAGTTCTTC
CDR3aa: CSARDNAGTSGAVGEQFF

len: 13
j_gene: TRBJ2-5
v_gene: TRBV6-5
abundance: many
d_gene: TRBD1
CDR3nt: TGTGCCAGCATGAGGACAGGGGAAGAGACCCAGTACTTC
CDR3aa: CASMRTGEETQYF

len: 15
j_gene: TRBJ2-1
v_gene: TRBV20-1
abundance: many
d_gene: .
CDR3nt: TGCAGTGCTAGATGGGGGCAGACGAGTTGGAATGAGCAGTTCTTC
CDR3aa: CSARWGQTSWNEQFF

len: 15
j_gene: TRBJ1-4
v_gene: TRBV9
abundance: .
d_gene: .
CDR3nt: TGTGCCAGCAGCTCCCGGGGGAGCCCTAATGAAAAACTGTTTTTT
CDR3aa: CASSSRGSPNEKLFF

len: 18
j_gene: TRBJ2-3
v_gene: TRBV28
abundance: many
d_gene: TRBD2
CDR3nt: TGTGCCAGCAGTTTTTTCCACGGACTAGCGGAGGGGCCAGATACGCAGTATTTT
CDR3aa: CASSFFHGLAEGPDTQYF

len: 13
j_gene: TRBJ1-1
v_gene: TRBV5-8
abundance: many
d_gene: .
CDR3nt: TGTGCCAGCAACCTCGATATGAACACTGAAGCTTTCTTT
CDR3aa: CASNLDMNTEAFF

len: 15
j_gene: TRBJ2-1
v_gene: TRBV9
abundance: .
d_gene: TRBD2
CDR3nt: TGTGCCAGCAGCGTCGGGAGGGCCGGGTTAAATGAGCAGTTCTTC
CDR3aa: CASSVGRAGLNEQFF

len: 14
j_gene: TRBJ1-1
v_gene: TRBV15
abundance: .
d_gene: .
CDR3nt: TGTGCCACCAGCAGCCTAGAACCGAACACTGAAGCTTTCTTT
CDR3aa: CATSSLEPNTEAFF

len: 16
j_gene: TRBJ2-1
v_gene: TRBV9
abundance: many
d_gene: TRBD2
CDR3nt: TGTGCCAGCAGCTACTCAGCGGGAGGTAAATACAATGAGCAGTTCTTC
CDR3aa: CASSYSAGGKYNEQFF

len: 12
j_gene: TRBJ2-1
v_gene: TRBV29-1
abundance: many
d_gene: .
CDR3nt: TGCAGCGTCGGAAGGGGTGGTAATGAGCAGTTCTTC
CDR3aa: CSVGRGGNEQFF

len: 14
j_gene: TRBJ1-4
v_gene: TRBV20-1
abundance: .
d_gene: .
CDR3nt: TGCAGTGCTACCCCGGACAGCACTCATGAAAAACTGTTTTTT
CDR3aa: CSATPDSTHEKLFF